Shown below are 24 T cell receptor beta chains from a single sample sequenced in a study of blood T cell repertoires in COVID-19. Clones were sequenced by immunoSEQ multiplex PCR, and TCRdb holds only the in-frame ones, with some missing. Of more than 250,000 clones listed, 92% are singletons. The specimen was PBMCs or T cells enriched from blood (not recorded which). The receptors derive from a woman aged 25 to 39 who had recovered from COVID-19.

This CDR3 reads CASRVLAGAFNEQFF. The CDR3 DNA reads TGTGCCAGCAGGGTCCTAGCGGGAGCCTTCAATGAGCAGTTCTTC. The chain links TRBV6-5 to TRBJ2-1; 10 bases map to TRBD2. V shed 6 bases, J shed 6 bases, and the junction held 8 bases outside the gene matches. Germline V gene sequence: CDR1 MNHEY, CDR2 SVGAGI. The CDR3 extends over 15 amino acids.

The chain couples TRBV3-1 (or the pseudogene TRBV3-2) to TRBJ1-5, with unresolved D. The length of the CDR3 is 15 residues. Germline assignment: CDR1 LGHDT and CDR2 YNNKEL (reference sequence). Trimming left V 0 bases short and J 1 base short, with 7 bases between. The CDR3 DNA sequence: TGTGCCAGCAGCCAAGATGGGCAGAGCAATCAGCCCCAGCATTTT. This gives the protein CASSQDGQSNQPQHF.

The rearrangement links TRBV5-4 to TRBJ2-3, with D possibly TRBD2 on 5 matching bases. V shed 0 bases and J shed 3 bases, with 8 bases lying between them. The length of the CDR3 is 14 residues. Per germline, CDR1 SGHNT and CDR2 YYREEE (reference sequence). Here the CDR3 DNA reads TGTGCCAGCAGCTTGGGTAGGGAGACAGATACGCAGTATTTT. Its translation: CASSLGRETDTQYF.

This sequence joins TRBV30 and TRBJ1-2; D may be TRBD1 (6 bases). Germline V gene data show CDR1 as GTSNPN and CDR2 as SVGIG (reference sequence). Deletions cut 4 bases from V and 5 bases from J, with 17 bases between. This CDR3 contains 14 residues. The CDR3 DNA is TGTGCCTGGAACAGGGTCCCTCGCGGGTATGGCTACACCTTC. As protein: CAWNRVPRGYGYTF.

The chain is built from TRBV3-1 (or the pseudogene TRBV3-2) and TRBJ2-6; 7 nucleotides align to TRBD1. This CDR3 region has 18 residues. V gave up 1 base and J gave up 2 bases; unmatched junction bases: 8. Per the germline V gene, CDR1 is LGHDT and CDR2 is YNNKEL (reference sequence). CDR3 amino acids: CASSQGQGLNPGANVLTF. CDR3 nucleotides: TGTGCCAGCAGCCAAGGACAGGGCCTTAATCCTGGGGCCAACGTCCTGACTTTC.

The V and J genes are TRBV5-1 and TRBJ2-7, with 8 bases identical to TRBD2. The CDR3 runs 16 residues. Germline CDR1 reads SGHRS; CDR2 reads YFSETQ. V gave up 4 bases and J gave up 1 base; unmatched junction bases: 10. The CDR3 DNA reads TGCGCCAGCAGCCTATCGGGAGGGCCCGGATCCTACGAGCAGTACTTC. Protein sequence: CASSLSGGPGSYEQYF.

This clone has just one count. The chain uses TRBV28 and TRBJ2-2, with TRBD1 identical over 10 bases. J gave up 6 bases and V 9 bases, and 10 bases lay outside the gene matches. The CDR3 contains 15 residues. The germline V gene has CDR1 MDHEN and CDR2 SYDVKM. The CDR3 reads CARRRDRGPAGELFF. CDR3 DNA sequence: TGTGCCAGGAGACGGGACAGGGGCCCGGCCGGGGAGCTGTTTTTT.

For this clone: This sample includes further DNA sequences coding for the same CDR3. The J gene is TRBJ2-1, the V gene TRBV28; D remains ambiguous. The CDR3 extends over 15 amino acids. Germline lookup yields CDR1 MDHEN and CDR2 SYDVKM. V was trimmed by 2 bases and J by 0 bases, leaving 8 bases between them. The CDR3 is CASSLGGSSYNEQFF. The CDR3 DNA reads as TGTGCCAGCAGTTTAGGCGGAAGCTCCTACAATGAGCAGTTCTTC.

V is TRBV7-2 and J is TRBJ2-3; D unclear. Germline loops: CDR1 SGHTA, CDR2 FQGNSA. This CDR3 is 14 amino acids long. The V gene lost 1 base and the J gene lost 6 bases, with 11 bases spanning the gap. The CDR3 spells CASSLGSAGDTQYF. The CDR3 DNA is TGTGCCAGCAGCTTAGGGTCTGCCGGGGATACGCAGTATTTT. The variable domain in full, completed from reference TRBV7-2 and TRBJ2-3, reads GAGVSQSPSNKVTEKGKDVELRCDPISGHTALYWYRQSLGQGLEFLIYFQGNSAPDKSGLPSDRFSAERTGGSVSTLTIQRTQQEDSAVYLCASSLGSAGDTQYFGPGTRLTVL.

The genes are TRBV3-1 (or the pseudogene TRBV3-2) and TRBJ2-2; 13 nucleotides match TRBD2. Per the germline V gene, CDR1 is LGHDT and CDR2 is YNNKEL (reference sequence). There are 14 residues in the CDR3. V dropped 5 bases and J dropped 8; count of bases not matched to a gene: 2. CDR3 protein: CASSGLAGAGELFF. The CDR3 DNA is TGTGCCAGCAGCGGACTAGCGGGAGCTGGGGAGCTGTTTTTT.

The chain recombines TRBV19 with TRBJ1-1; D not resolved. This CDR3 comprises 15 residues. The V end lost 5 bases, the J end lost 1 base, and 14 bases lay between the germline ends. Germline loops: CDR1 LNHDA, CDR2 SQIVND (reference sequence). For the CDR3, the DNA is TGTGCCAGTAGTGCGGACTCGGACTGGAACACTGAAGCTTTCTTT. Protein product: CASSADSDWNTEAFF.

J is TRBJ2-7 and V is TRBV27; 7 bases are a match to TRBD2. V trimming: 2 bases; J trimming: 4 bases; junction bases outside the gene matches: 8. Per germline, CDR1 MNHEY and CDR2 SMNVEV (reference sequence). The CDR3 sequence is 15 residues long. The CDR3 nucleotides are TGTGCCAGCAGTTTAATGGGCGGGAGTATATACGAGCAGTACTTC. The encoded protein is CASSLMGGSIYEQYF.

The chain joins TRBV2 to TRBJ1-2; D is unresolved. The CDR3 has 12 amino acids. Trimming took 0 bases from V and 8 from J, leaving 7 bases between them. Germline CDR1 reads SNHLY; CDR2 reads FYNNEI. CDR3 amino acids: CASSEATWGYTF. The CDR3, as DNA: TGTGCCAGCAGTGAAGCGACTTGGGGCTACACCTTC.

The chain has TRBV12-3 or TRBV12-4 and TRBJ1-1; D is possibly TRBD1 (6 bases). V lost 4 bases and J 2 bases, leaving 8 bases between the germline ends. This CDR3 contains 13 residues. The CDR3 nucleotides read TGTGCCAGCAGTTGGACAGCCAACACTGAAGCTTTCTTT. Translation gives CASSWTANTEAFF.

CDR3 amino acids: CASSPRGGSYNEQFF. DNA for the CDR3: TGTGCCAGCAGCCCCCGGGGGGGGTCCTACAATGAGCAGTTCTTC. The rearrangement links TRBV5-5 to TRBJ2-1, with 8 bases aligning to TRBD2. Losses at the gene ends were 4 bases for V and 1 base for J; bases not matched to a gene: 4. This CDR3 contains 15 residues. Per germline, CDR1 SGHKS and CDR2 YYEKEE (reference sequence).

The chain recombines TRBV4-3 with TRBJ1-1, with D unresolved. V lost 0 bases, J lost 1 base, and 6 bases lay in between. The CDR3 spans 14 residues. Germline V gives CDR1 LGHNA, CDR2 YSLEER. The CDR3 coding sequence is TGCGCCAGCAGCCAAGAAACCAGGAACACTGAAGCTTTCTTT. It yields the protein CASSQETRNTEAFF.

The table lists this clone with a count of one. The CDR3 here is CASSTQGATGYGYTF. The CDR3 DNA follows: TGTGCCAGCAGTACTCAGGGGGCTACGGGCTATGGCTACACCTTC. This chain uses TRBV2 with TRBJ1-2, with 8 bases matching TRBD1. CDR3 length: 15 amino acids. V shed 5 bases, J shed 4 bases, and the junction held 9 bases outside the gene matches. Germline V gene lookup returns CDR1 SNHLY and CDR2 FYNNEI.

This chain links TRBV30 with TRBJ1-2; possible D gene TRBD1, 5 bases. The germline V and J ends were trimmed by 3 bases and 0 bases, with 14 bases remaining between them. CDR3 length equals 15 residues. Germline V gene sequence: CDR1 GTSNPN, CDR2 SVGIG (reference sequence). CDR3 DNA: TGTGCCTGGAGGGCCCCTGGGGGGGCTAACTATGGCTACACCTTC. Residues: CAWRAPGGANYGYTF.

V gene TRBV30 combines with J gene TRBJ1-2; 7 nucleotides match TRBD1. Per the germline V gene, CDR1 is GTSNPN and CDR2 is SVGIG (reference sequence). V was clipped by 1 base and J by 1 base; unmatched bases: 3. This CDR3 is 14 amino acids long. The CDR3, as DNA: TGTGCCTGGAGTGCCACAGGGGTTAACTATGGCTACACCTTC. Its protein product is CAWSATGVNYGYTF.

The J gene is TRBJ2-3, the V gene TRBV18; D is ambiguous. The V end was cut by 3 bases, the J end by 1 base, with 8 bases between. Germline V gene lookup returns CDR1 KGHSH and CDR2 LQKENI. CDR3 size: 14 residues. CDR3 loop: CASSPPSRTDTQYF. For the CDR3, the DNA is TGTGCCAGCTCACCCCCGAGCCGCACAGATACGCAGTATTTT.

This clone was seen a single time. The rearrangement joins TRBV28 to TRBJ1-1; maybe TRBD1 (6 bases). The CDR3 spans 13 residues. V dropped 6 bases and J dropped 7 bases, with 15 bases sitting between them. The germline V gene has CDR1 MDHEN and CDR2 SYDVKM. CDR3 sequence (DNA): TGTGCCAGCAGCCTACAGGGACGGGATGAAGCTTTCTTT. It is translated as CASSLQGRDEAFF.

This sequence joins TRBV5-1 and TRBJ1-1; 9 nucleotides line up with TRBD1. This CDR3 spans 15 amino acids. V shed 3 bases and J 4 bases; nucleotides not matched to a gene: 7. The germline gives CDR1 SGHRS, CDR2 YFSETQ. Written as DNA, the CDR3 is TGCGCCAGCAGCTCCCTGACAGGGGGTGGCACTGAAGCTTTCTTT. Translated: CASSSLTGGGTEAFF.

The chain carries TRBV6-5 and TRBJ2-1, with 8 nucleotides matching TRBD2. The V gene end was trimmed by 6 bases and the J gene end by 2 bases; junction bases not matched to a gene: 6. Germline loops: CDR1 MNHEY, CDR2 SVGAGI. The CDR3 covers 15 residues. This chain's CDR3 is CASRLAGGAYNEQFF. DNA for the CDR3: TGTGCCAGCAGACTTGCGGGGGGAGCCTACAATGAGCAGTTCTTC.

This clone was detected once. The chain uses TRBV7-8 and TRBJ2-5; unclear D gene. The V gene lost 7 bases and the J gene lost 5 bases, with 14 bases spanning the gap. Germline CDR1 is SGHVS and CDR2 is FQNEAQ. The CDR3 runs to 13 residues. CDR3 protein: CASTQRWPETQYF. The CDR3 DNA reads as TGTGCCAGCACCCAGAGGTGGCCGGAGACCCAGTACTTC.